The 30 T cell receptor beta chains presented below share a single source sample, sequenced in a study of regulatory T cells in long-lasting Graves disease. Arm-PCR of CDR3 regions with iRepertoire HTBI primers generated TCR beta libraries. TCRdb independently ran MiXCR on the multiplex PCR reads; one entry per CDR3 protein. This sample yields fewer than 550,000 distinct CDR3 sequences, of which about 15% are seen a single time; roughly 25% belongs to the top ten. The time point here: newly diagnosed GD, antithyroid drugs for less than 3 months. Making the TCR library involved RNA that had been extracted from PBMCs. These data also formed part of another study, on T cells in Graves' hyperthyroidism and ophthalmopathy.

The sample consisted of peripheral blood mononuclear cells (PBMCs), taken at new diagnosis, from a patient treated with antithyroid drugs. The receptor set was obtained from a woman aged 40-65 years with Graves disease.

The rearrangement joins TRBV6-2 or TRBV6-3 to TRBJ2-1, with D maybe TRBD1 (6 bases). The ends were cut back, 6 bases at V and 4 bases at J, with 19 bases in the middle. The CDR3 length is 16 residues. CDR1 is MNHEY, CDR2 SVGEGT, per germline. The CDR3 loop reads CASSRGGQLDYNEQFF. Written as DNA, the CDR3 is TGTGCCAGCAGCAGGGGTGGACAGCTAGATTACAATGAGCAGTTCTTC.

This sequence joins TRBV7-9 and TRBJ2-7; D is undetermined. Per the germline V gene, CDR1 is SEHNR and CDR2 is FQNEAQ (reference sequence). The length of the CDR3 is 14 residues. V was pared by 1 base and J by 0 bases, with 7 bases between. The DNA for the CDR3 is TGTGCCAGCAGCTTAGAGTGGGACTCCTACGAGCAGTACTTC. As protein: CASSLEWDSYEQYF.

This clonotype was detected many times. The chain is built from TRBV24-1 and TRBJ1-1; D unclear. This CDR3 region has 15 residues. The V gene's germline CDR1 is KGHDR and CDR2 SFDVKD. The germline V and J ends were trimmed by 1 base and 4 bases, with 12 bases remaining between them. DNA of the CDR3: TGTGCCACCAGTGATTTAGAGCGGGAGGGCACTGAAGCTTTCTTT. Protein sequence: CATSDLEREGTEAFF.

This clonotype was recorded at least ten times. The chain couples TRBV3-1 to TRBJ2-7, with 11 bases fitting TRBD1. The V segment lost 4 bases and the J segment 3 bases; nucleotides outside the gene matches: 5. The CDR3 contains 15 residues. Germline V gene data show CDR1 as LGHDT and CDR2 as YNNKEL (reference sequence). The CDR3 DNA sequence: TGTGCCAGCAGCCGACCCGGGACAGGGGGCTACGAGCAGTACTTC. Translation gives CASSRPGTGGYEQYF.

This clonotype was picked up a small number of times. The V gene is TRBV6-1, the J gene TRBJ1-6; 9 bases are shared with TRBD1. The germline V gene has CDR1 MNHNS and CDR2 SASEGT. V lost 9 bases, J lost 6 bases, and 15 bases stayed unmatched. CDR3 length equals 17 residues. CDR3 in amino acids: CASWPAWDRDSNSPLHF. The CDR3 nucleotides read TGTGCCAGTTGGCCCGCCTGGGACAGGGACAGTAATTCACCCCTCCACTTT.

This sequence joins TRBV9 and TRBJ2-3, with D possibly being TRBD2 (5 bases). V gave up 2 bases and J gave up 1 base, with 14 bases separating them. The CDR3 runs to 16 residues. CDR1 SGDLS and CDR2 YYNGEE come from the germline V gene. CDR3 residues: CASSVVNGVGTDTQYF. The CDR3 DNA follows: TGTGCCAGCAGCGTTGTGAACGGGGTAGGCACAGATACGCAGTATTTT.

This rearrangement joins TRBV7-9 to TRBJ2-5; possible D gene TRBD2, 5 bases. Germline V gives CDR1 SEHNR, CDR2 FQNEAQ (reference sequence). The CDR3 totals 15 residues. The V gene lost 2 bases and the J gene lost 5 bases, with 15 bases spanning the gap. DNA of the CDR3: TGTGCCAGCAGCTTATGGAGCGGCCTTTGGGAGACCCAGTACTTC. As protein: CASSLWSGLWETQYF.

This clonotype showed up many times. The V call is TRBV3-1, the J call TRBJ1-1; 9 bases fit TRBD1. Trimming took 1 base from V and 10 from J; bases not matched to a gene: 13. The CDR3 has 16 amino acids. Germline loops: CDR1 LGHDT, CDR2 YNNKEL (reference sequence). The CDR3: CASSQVGTGNNNAAFF. CDR3 sequence (DNA): TGTGCCAGCAGCCAAGTGGGGACAGGGAATAACAATGCAGCTTTCTTT.

This clonotype was seen a few times. The chain uses TRBV9 and TRBJ2-5; TRBD2 might be the D (5 bases). With 3 bases removed from V and 5 bases from J, the gap between germline ends came to 11 bases. Germline CDR1 is SGDLS and CDR2 is YYNGEE. This CDR3 is 13 amino acids long. CDR3 coding DNA: TGTGCCAGCAGCGAACTAGAGCGGGAGACCCAGTACTTC. It codes for CASSELERETQYF.

This clonotype was recorded at least ten times. The V and J genes are TRBV20-1 and TRBJ1-2, with D unresolved. Between the trimmed V and J ends, which lost 3 bases and 5 bases, there was a span of 10 bases. The germline V gene has CDR1 DFQATT and CDR2 SNEGSKA (reference sequence). The CDR3 runs to 12 residues. The CDR3 DNA follows: TGCAGTGCTAGGAAGAGTTGGTATGGCTACACCTTC. It translates to CSARKSWYGYTF.

The genes are TRBV29-1 and TRBJ1-2; the match to TRBD1 covers 7 bases. Losses at the gene ends were 3 bases for V and 4 bases for J; bases not matched to a gene: 8. The CDR3 is 14 amino acids. The germline gives CDR1 SQVTM, CDR2 ANQGSEA. The chain's CDR3 is CSVDSRDRLYGYTF. DNA of the CDR3: TGCAGCGTTGATTCCCGGGACAGACTCTATGGCTACACCTTC.

As regards this clonotype: Compared with germline, one end of the junction differs, possibly owing to a read error. This sequence joins TRBV12-3 or TRBV12-4 and TRBJ2-5; D unresolved. This CDR3 contains 14 residues. CDR3 protein: CASSFEVESETRYF. The DNA of the CDR3 is TGTGCCAGCAGTTTTGAGGTAGAGTCGGAGACCCGGTACTTC.

This clonotype was counted a few times. This chain connects TRBV6-1 to TRBJ2-5, with 9 bases that match TRBD2. Germline assignment: CDR1 MNHNS and CDR2 SASEGT. CDR3 length: 14 residues. The junction had 6 bases not matched to a gene; V was cut back by 7 bases and J by 3 bases. For the CDR3, the DNA is TGTGCCAGCAACCCGGGACTAGCTAAAGAGACCCAGTACTTC. Residues: CASNPGLAKETQYF.

Concerning this clonotype: With a much larger clone just one base away, this may be a read error. The V and J genes are TRBV11-2 and TRBJ2-1; 12 nucleotides align to TRBD1. The ends lost 1 base at V and 10 bases at J; junction bases unmatched: 5. The CDR3 consists of 15 residues. Germline V gene data show CDR1 as SGHAT and CDR2 as FQNNGV. The CDR3 nucleotides read TGTGCCAGCAGCTTAGTTGGGACAGGGGGCTACGAGCAGTTCTTC. This gives the protein CASSLVGTGGYEQFF.

Comments on this clonotype: Germline and junction disagree at one end, which may indicate a read error. The genes are TRBV11-2 and TRBJ1-1; maybe TRBD1 (6 bases). The length of the CDR3 is 17 residues. Germline CDR1 SGHAT, CDR2 FQNNGV. The CDR3 DNA reads TGTGCCAGCAGCTTGGGGGGGGGACACACAAAAAACACTGAAGCCTTCTTT. This gives the protein CASSLGGGHTKNTEAFF.

The V call is TRBV13, the J call TRBJ2-7; D might be TRBD1 (6 bases). The CDR3 loop spans 14 amino acids. Trimming removed 3 bases from V and 2 bases from J, with 11 bases in between. Germline V lookup: CDR1 PRHDT, CDR2 FYEKMQ (reference sequence). The CDR3 loop is CASSFGQTPYEQYF. CDR3 nucleotide sequence: TGTGCCAGCAGCTTTGGACAGACACCCTACGAGCAGTACTTC.

This clonotype came up a few times. The V gene is TRBV5-5, the J gene TRBJ2-7; D is unclear. Germline CDR1 SGHKS, CDR2 YYEKEE (reference sequence). The CDR3 covers 14 residues. V was cut by 4 bases and J by 3 bases, with 14 bases left in between. DNA of the CDR3: TGTGCCAGCAGCGTGAGGACCTCCCACTACGAGCAGTACTTC. This sequence encodes CASSVRTSHYEQYF. Variable domain in full (rest from reference TRBV5-5 and TRBJ2-7): DAGVTQSPTHLIKTRGQQVTLRCSPISGHKSVSWYQQVLGQGPQFIFQYYEKEERGRGNFPDRFSARQFPNYSSELNVNALLLGDSALYLCASSVRTSHYEQYFGPGTRLTVT.

This clonotype was seen many times. The V call is TRBV2, the J call TRBJ1-1; the match to TRBD1 covers 10 bases. Germline V gene sequence: CDR1 SNHLY, CDR2 FYNNEI. The V gene end was trimmed by 6 bases and the J gene end by 0 bases; junction bases not matched to a gene: 13. The CDR3 loop spans 18 amino acids. The CDR3 spells CASSLSGGQGTLNTEAFF. CDR3 in DNA: TGTGCCAGCAGCCTAAGCGGGGGACAGGGGACCTTGAACACTGAAGCTTTCTTT.

The chain couples TRBV9 to TRBJ2-3; D not certain. This CDR3 comprises 13 residues. Germline CDR1 and CDR2: SGDLS and YYNGEE. V gave up 3 bases and J gave up 6 bases, with 11 bases separating them. The CDR3 DNA sequence: TGTGCCAGCAGCGCAAATCCGGGCGATACGCAGTATTTT. Its translation: CASSANPGDTQYF.

This clonotype was counted a single time. The chain is built from TRBV7-2 and TRBJ2-7, with 8 bases lining up with TRBD1. Trimming removed 3 bases from V and 5 bases from J; junction bases left unmatched: 9. Per the germline V gene, CDR1 is SGHTA and CDR2 is FQGNSA. The CDR3 has 15 amino acids. CDR3 loop: CASSFLAGGLDEQYF. The CDR3 nucleotides read TGTGCCAGCAGCTTTCTGGCAGGGGGCTTGGACGAGCAGTACTTC.

This clonotype was seen many times. This sequence joins TRBV2 and TRBJ1-3; D is undetermined. Deletions cut 8 bases from V and 1 base from J, with 15 bases between. The CDR3 extends over 15 amino acids. The germline CDR1 and CDR2 sequences are SNHLY and FYNNEI. The CDR3 region has the DNA TGTGCCAGCGGCGGGTCCAGCTTTTCTGGAAACACCATATATTTT. Translating it yields CASGGSSFSGNTIYF.

Points on this clonotype: Possible read error: a much larger clone is one base away. The chain joins TRBV7-9 to TRBJ1-6; D is undetermined. CDR3 size: 16 residues. The germline gives CDR1 SEHNR, CDR2 FQNEAQ (reference sequence). The CDR3 protein is CANSLVPIRTDSPLHF. DNA of the CDR3: TGTGCCAACAGCTTAGTTCCCATCCGGACGGATTCACCCCTCCACTTT. The entire variable domain, with the rest obtained from reference TRBV7-9 and TRBJ1-6, is as follows: DTGVSQNPRHKITKRGQNVTFRCDPISEHNRLYWYRQTLGQGPEFLTYFQNEAQLEKSRLLSDRFSAERPKGSFSTLEIQRTEQGDSAMYLCANSLVPIRTDSPLHFGNGTRLTVT.

The V gene is TRBV5-8, the J gene TRBJ1-1, with a possible D match to TRBD1 (5 bases). The CDR3 consists of 13 residues. Germline CDR1 reads SGHTS; CDR2 reads YDEGEE. V shed 3 bases and J shed 4 bases, with 10 bases lying between them. This chain's CDR3 is CASSSQGSTEAFF. CDR3 sequence (DNA): TGTGCCAGCAGCTCCCAGGGATCCACTGAAGCTTTCTTT.

On this clonotype itself: This sequence may be a read error, since a much larger clone differs from it by one base. The V and J genes are TRBV13 and TRBJ2-5; D might be TRBD2 (6 bases). V lost 5 bases and J lost 5, with 21 bases in between. Germline loops: CDR1 PRHDT, CDR2 FYEKMQ (reference sequence). The length of the CDR3 is 16 residues. The CDR3 spells CASSLGDRAGGETQYF. The CDR3 region has the DNA TGTGCCAGCAGCCTCGGGGACCGAGCGGGCGGGGAGACCCAGTACTTC.

There are many counts of this clonotype. The rearrangement uses TRBV2 and TRBJ1-5, with D possibly matching TRBD1 (5 bases). The CDR3 contains 15 residues. Germline V CDR1 and CDR2: SNHLY, FYNNEI. V lost 0 bases and J 3 bases, leaving 9 bases between the germline ends. The CDR3 sequence is CASSEARTNNQPQHF. The CDR3 nucleotides read TGTGCCAGCAGTGAAGCCCGGACAAACAATCAGCCCCAGCATTTT.

This chain links TRBV6-2 or TRBV6-3 with TRBJ1-1; perhaps TRBD1 as D (5 bases). The CDR3 is made up of 15 amino acids. Germline V gives CDR1 MNHEY, CDR2 SVGEGT. Trimming shortened V by 2 bases and J by 0 bases, and 10 bases separated the two germline ends. The CDR3 nucleotides read TGTGCCAGCAGTTACCAGACAGTTTTGAACACTGAAGCTTTCTTT. Translating gives CASSYQTVLNTEAFF.

This clonotype was observed at least ten times. The V call is TRBV6-5, the J call TRBJ1-3; unclear D gene. Trimming removed 0 bases at V and 0 bases at J, with 12 bases between. CDR1 is MNHEY, CDR2 SVGAGI, per germline. CDR3 length: 17 residues. Here the CDR3 DNA reads TGTGCCAGCAGTTACTCGAGTCCAGTTAACTCTGGAAACACCATATATTTT. This translates into CASSYSSPVNSGNTIYF.

The chain recombines TRBV7-9 with TRBJ2-1; D may match TRBD1 or TRBD2 (7 bases each). Germline CDR1 is SEHNR and CDR2 is FQNEAQ (reference sequence). Trimming took 5 bases from V and 3 from J, leaving 17 bases between them. The CDR3 consists of 16 residues. CDR3 DNA sequence: TGTGCCAGCAGCGGGCCGCCAGGGGGGGGCTACAATGAGCAGTTCTTC. It translates to CASSGPPGGGYNEQFF. Full variable domain (remainder filled in from reference TRBV7-9 and TRBJ2-1): DTGVSQNPRHKITKRGQNVTFRCDPISEHNRLYWYRQTLGQGPEFLTYFQNEAQLEKSRLLSDRFSAERPKGSFSTLEIQRTEQGDSAMYLCASSGPPGGGYNEQFFGPGTRLTVL.

This clonotype has at least ten counts. The chain joins TRBV3-1 to TRBJ2-7; maybe TRBD1 (6 bases). This CDR3 region has 14 residues. Germline CDR1 is LGHDT and CDR2 is YNNKEL (reference sequence). The germline V and J ends were trimmed by 3 bases and 9 bases, with 18 bases remaining between them. CDR3 sequence (DNA): TGTGCCAGCAGCCAGGACAGTTTGGGAAGCGGGCAGTACTTC. It is translated as CASSQDSLGSGQYF.

This chain uses TRBV12-5 with TRBJ2-7; unclear D gene. The CDR3 spans 13 residues. Germline V gene sequence: CDR1 LGHNT, CDR2 FRNRAP. V lost 4 bases and J lost 2, with 9 bases in between. CDR3 residues: CASGSSGPYEQYF. CDR3 sequence (DNA): TGTGCTAGTGGTTCGTCCGGACCCTACGAGCAGTACTTC.